This T cell receptor (beta chain) comes out of a study of shared T cell receptors in the human thymus. TCRdb keeps only in-frame clones here, not all; method: immunoSEQ multiplex PCR. Of 650,000 to 950,000 clones listed, around 85% are singletons. V lost 2 bases, J lost 5 bases, and 9 bases stayed unmatched. CDR3 length: 17 residues. Germline V gene data show CDR1 as KGHSH and CDR2 as LQKENI. The same sample was also used in a study of human thymus T cells. That work adds: A high degree of thymic repertoire overlap among unrelated individuals was reported in related research.

The chain links TRBV18 to TRBJ1-4; TRBD1 agrees at 9 bases. The sequenced sample consisted of thymocytes. This TCR was recovered from a girl in the first two years of life with a congenital heart defect. The CDR3 nucleotides read TGTGCCAGCTCACCAGGGGACAGGGAAGTTCTAAATGAAAAACTGTTTTTT. It encodes CASSPGDREVLNEKLFF.